This record concerns one T cell receptor beta chain sequence. What it recognizes is unknown. The study drew all its donors from Caucasian adults living in Nashville, Tennessee. Into CD45RA+ naive and CD45RA-negative memory subsets, the CD4+ cells were split. The source of the sample is a study of shared clonotypes between healthy human individuals. Findings of the study overall: Generation probability values for non-shared clonotypes were lower than those for clonotypes shared by all four donors.

As originally analysed: In the immunoSEQ data, sequences were junction-only and lacked quality scores, so filtering differed. The table came from immunoSEQ multiplex PCR; TCRdb's copy has only in-frame clones and leaves some out. V, J and clone size are taken as reported in that table, and D and trimming were inferred from the DNA itself. This sample has some 1 million clones, with around 76% found just once. This CDR3 spans 14 amino acids. V lost 5 bases to trimming and J lost 3 bases; unmatched junction nucleotides: 7. Germline CDR1 is MNHEY and CDR2 is SMNVEV (reference sequence). The chain combines TRBV27 with TRBJ2-7; 7 bases match TRBD2. The sequence derives from a man younger than 35 in good health. The sample taken for sequencing was memory CD4+ T cells sorted from blood. Specified subset: CD45RA-negative fraction. CDR3 in DNA: TGTGCCAGCAGTCCTGGTCGGGGGGTCTACGAGCAGTACTTC. Translating it yields CASSPGRGVYEQYF.